This T cell receptor beta chain is from a study of CD8 T cells in Susac syndrome. Findings of the study overall: The study conceded that its TCR sequencing and HLA analysis involved relatively few individuals.

With respect to this clonotype: No antigen is known for it.

It was with random hexamers that 0.5 to 1 ug RNA was reverse transcribed. Amplification of TCR beta CDR3 used immunoSEQ multiplex PCR across 54 Vbeta and 13 Jbeta. MiXCR, run by TCRdb on the immunoSEQ multiplex PCR reads, gives a single entry per CDR3 protein. This table has some 96,000 distinct CDR3 sequences, around 94% appearing once. CDR3 size: 13 residues. Deletions cut 7 bases from V and 4 bases from J, with 11 bases between. Per the germline V gene, CDR1 is KGHDR and CDR2 is SFDVKD. The rearrangement joins TRBV24-1 to TRBJ2-3, with TRBD1 as a possible D gene (5 bases). Material: CD4+ T cells from PBMCs. The receptor's source is a human donor with Susac syndrome. As DNA, the CDR3 is TGTGCCACCAGGGCAGGGTTCGCAGATACGCAGTATTTT. This sequence encodes CATRAGFADTQYF.